A selection of T cell receptor beta chains follows, all from one sample in a study of T cell changes during pregnancy in multiple sclerosis. Measured with immunoSEQ multiplex PCR; TCRdb has only the in-frame clones, and not every one. In the table there are about 100,000 clones, around 94% of which are singletons. The source was peripheral blood, collected in the first trimester of pregnancy. Source of these receptors: a female donor with multiple sclerosis, enrolled in a pregnancy study. Each CDR3 is given with its conserved first and last residue. The order of the fields is clone size, D gene, V gene, CDR3 protein. The D gene is left open where the match is weak. Size tells how often a clone was seen (once, few, many) or the class of an expanded clone, and some rows leave it out.

abundance: NA; d_gene: TRBD1; v_gene: TRBV2; CDR3aa: CASSFDRGAAKNIQYF
abundance: NA; d_gene: NA; v_gene: TRBV27; CDR3aa: CASSSGTFDLWQYF
abundance: NA; d_gene: NA; v_gene: TRBV30; CDR3aa: CAWRGRSGTTDTQYF
abundance: NA; d_gene: TRBD2; v_gene: TRBV9; CDR3aa: CASSAEGLAGVEQYF
abundance: NA; d_gene: TRBD1; v_gene: TRBV28; CDR3aa: CASTVDRGTGELFF
abundance: NA; d_gene: NA; v_gene: TRBV27; CDR3aa: CASSPGVLNTEAFF
abundance: NA; d_gene: NA; v_gene: TRBV2; CDR3aa: CASGRAGTEAFF
abundance: once; d_gene: NA; v_gene: TRBV27; CDR3aa: CASSLEGAGTGELFF
abundance: NA; d_gene: NA; v_gene: TRBV5-6; CDR3aa: CASSLNRGGSRTVPQHF
abundance: NA; d_gene: NA; v_gene: TRBV5-6; CDR3aa: CASSFGNEQFF
abundance: NA; d_gene: TRBD2; v_gene: TRBV4-1; CDR3aa: CASSQYMGLAVQETQYF
abundance: NA; d_gene: TRBD2; v_gene: TRBV7-2; CDR3aa: CASSSRRAGEIHEQYF
abundance: NA; d_gene: TRBD1; v_gene: TRBV5-4; CDR3aa: CASSGFGKGAGETQYF
abundance: NA; d_gene: NA; v_gene: TRBV5-6; CDR3aa: CASSLGLGHYEQYF
abundance: NA; d_gene: TRBD1; v_gene: TRBV28; CDR3aa: CATRQGNYGYTF
abundance: NA; d_gene: NA; v_gene: TRBV14; CDR3aa: CASSQVLLETQYF
abundance: NA; d_gene: TRBD2; v_gene: TRBV9; CDR3aa: CASSDGLAAHNEQFF
abundance: NA; d_gene: NA; v_gene: TRBV27; CDR3aa: CASTPFISGTNEQFF
abundance: NA; d_gene: TRBD2; v_gene: TRBV15; CDR3aa: CATSRDLASGSTDTQYF
abundance: NA; d_gene: TRBD2; v_gene: TRBV19; CDR3aa: CASSRTSGRYETQYF
abundance: NA; d_gene: NA; v_gene: TRBV15; CDR3aa: CATSREQGPGIDTQYF
abundance: NA; d_gene: TRBD2; v_gene: TRBV6-1; CDR3aa: CASQLGLAGGETQYF
abundance: NA; d_gene: TRBD1; v_gene: TRBV4-3; CDR3aa: CASSLATGTVYEQYF
abundance: NA; d_gene: NA; v_gene: TRBV7-9; CDR3aa: CASSVQNLNTEAFF
abundance: NA; d_gene: NA; v_gene: TRBV28; CDR3aa: CASSPLGQPMAYEQYF
abundance: NA; d_gene: NA; v_gene: TRBV27; CDR3aa: CASGLGRAYEQYF
abundance: NA; d_gene: TRBD2; v_gene: TRBV4-2; CDR3aa: CASSQDSSGLAASDTQYF
abundance: once; d_gene: NA; v_gene: TRBV28; CDR3aa: CASSPQVSKNIQYF
abundance: once; d_gene: NA; v_gene: TRBV28; CDR3aa: CASSTPMGLTYEQYF
abundance: NA; d_gene: TRBD2; v_gene: TRBV2; CDR3aa: CASIRQLLSGISHYEQYF
abundance: NA; d_gene: NA; v_gene: TRBV10-3; CDR3aa: CAISESGSNYEQYF
abundance: NA; d_gene: TRBD2; v_gene: TRBV5-1; CDR3aa: CASSLILAGPKETQYF
abundance: NA; d_gene: TRBD2; v_gene: TRBV11-2; CDR3aa: CASSLGLASNNEQFF
abundance: NA; d_gene: TRBD2; v_gene: TRBV4-3; CDR3aa: CASSPRVAGVRETQYF
abundance: NA; d_gene: TRBD1; v_gene: TRBV2; CDR3aa: CASTGQGNYGYTF
abundance: NA; d_gene: TRBD2; v_gene: TRBV10-3; CDR3aa: CAIRETSGESNEQFF
abundance: NA; d_gene: NA; v_gene: TRBV11-2; CDR3aa: CASSSGTTYEQYF
abundance: NA; d_gene: TRBD2; v_gene: TRBV9; CDR3aa: CASSVRIAGFMGNEQFF
abundance: NA; d_gene: NA; v_gene: TRBV5-1; CDR3aa: CASSLISARYEQYF
abundance: NA; d_gene: NA; v_gene: TRBV7-8; CDR3aa: CASSPGDYYEQYF
abundance: once; d_gene: TRBD2; v_gene: TRBV5-1; CDR3aa: CASSLAVLAGDSGNEQFF
abundance: NA; d_gene: TRBD1; v_gene: TRBV7-9; CDR3aa: CASSSSGGRGSYEQYF
abundance: medium-sized; d_gene: NA; v_gene: TRBV19; CDR3aa: CASSNTGLTGELFF
abundance: NA; d_gene: TRBD2; v_gene: TRBV2; CDR3aa: CASSEELAGPPYEQYF
abundance: NA; d_gene: NA; v_gene: TRBV5-1; CDR3aa: CASSLRTGDIQYF
abundance: NA; d_gene: TRBD1; v_gene: TRBV5-1; CDR3aa: CASSLDRIGTEAFF